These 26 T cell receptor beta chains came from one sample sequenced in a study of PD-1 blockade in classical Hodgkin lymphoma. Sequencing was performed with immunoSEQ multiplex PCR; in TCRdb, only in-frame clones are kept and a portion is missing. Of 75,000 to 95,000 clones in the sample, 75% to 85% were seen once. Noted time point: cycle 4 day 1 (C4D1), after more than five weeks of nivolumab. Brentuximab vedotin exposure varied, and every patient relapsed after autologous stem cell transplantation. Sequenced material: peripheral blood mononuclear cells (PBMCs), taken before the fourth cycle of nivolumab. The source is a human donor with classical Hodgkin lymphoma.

The CDR3 is CASSLSRLENNEQFF. The CDR3 DNA sequence: TGTGCCAGCAGCTTATCCAGGCTGGAGAACAATGAGCAGTTCTTC. The gene calls are TRBV7-8 and TRBJ2-1; D remains ambiguous. Germline V gene data show CDR1 as SGHVS and CDR2 as FQNEAQ. CDR3 size: 15 residues. The ends were cut back, 2 bases at V and 5 bases at J, with 13 bases in the middle.

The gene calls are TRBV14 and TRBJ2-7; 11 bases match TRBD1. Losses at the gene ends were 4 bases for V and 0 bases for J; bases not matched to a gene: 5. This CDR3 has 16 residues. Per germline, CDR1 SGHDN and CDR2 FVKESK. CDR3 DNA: TGTGCCAGCAGCCCCGACGGGACAGGGGGCTCCTACGAGCAGTACTTC. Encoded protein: CASSPDGTGGSYEQYF.

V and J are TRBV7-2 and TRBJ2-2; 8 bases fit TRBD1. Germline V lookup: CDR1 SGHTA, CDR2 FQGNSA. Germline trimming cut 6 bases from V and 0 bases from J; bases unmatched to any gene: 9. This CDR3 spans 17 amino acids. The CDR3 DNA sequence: TGTGCCAGCAGATCCCCCCCGGGACAGGCGAACACCGGGGAGCTGTTTTTT. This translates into CASRSPPGQANTGELFF.

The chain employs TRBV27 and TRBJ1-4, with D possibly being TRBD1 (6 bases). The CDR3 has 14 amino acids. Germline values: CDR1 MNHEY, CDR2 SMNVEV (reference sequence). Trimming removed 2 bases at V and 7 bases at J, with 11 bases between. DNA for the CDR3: TGTGCCAGCAGTTTACGGGGGCGCACTGAAAAACTGTTTTTT. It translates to CASSLRGRTEKLFF.

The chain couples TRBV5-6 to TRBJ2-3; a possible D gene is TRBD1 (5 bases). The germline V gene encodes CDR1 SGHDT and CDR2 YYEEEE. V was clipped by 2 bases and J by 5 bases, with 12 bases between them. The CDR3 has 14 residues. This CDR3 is CASSLPSTEDTQYF. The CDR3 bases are TGTGCCAGCAGCTTACCCTCGACAGAAGATACGCAGTATTTT. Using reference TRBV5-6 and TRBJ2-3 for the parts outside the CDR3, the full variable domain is DAGVTQSPTHLIKTRGQQVTLRCSPKSGHDTVSWYQQALGQGPQFIFQYYEEEERQRGNFPDRFSGHQFPNYSSELNVNALLLGDSALYLCASSLPSTEDTQYFGPGTRLTVL.

The CDR3: CASSLAGTRNTGELFF. In DNA form, the CDR3 reads TGTGCCAGCAGCTTAGCCGGGACTCGAAACACCGGGGAGCTGTTTTTT. This rearrangement joins TRBV7-2 to TRBJ2-2; the D gene is possibly TRBD2 (6 bases). This CDR3 has 16 residues. The germline V gene encodes CDR1 SGHTA and CDR2 FQGNSA. The V end was cut by 0 bases, the J end by 2 bases, with 10 bases between.

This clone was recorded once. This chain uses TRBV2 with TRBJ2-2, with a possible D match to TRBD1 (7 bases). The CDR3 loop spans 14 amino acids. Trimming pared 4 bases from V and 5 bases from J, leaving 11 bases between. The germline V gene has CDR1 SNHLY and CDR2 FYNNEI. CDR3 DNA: TGTGCCAGCAGTGCAGGGGGGAGGACCGGGGAGCTGTTTTTT. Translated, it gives CASSAGGRTGELFF.

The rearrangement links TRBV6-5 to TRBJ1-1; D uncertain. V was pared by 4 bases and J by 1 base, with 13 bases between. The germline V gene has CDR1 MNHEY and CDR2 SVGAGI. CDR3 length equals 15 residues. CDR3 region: CASSFWAAKNTEAFF. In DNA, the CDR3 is TGTGCCAGCAGTTTTTGGGCGGCCAAGAACACTGAAGCTTTCTTT.

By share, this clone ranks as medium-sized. The CDR3 DNA reads TGTGCCAGCAGTAAAGGGGGTGGAGACACTGAAGCTTTCTTT. Translating gives CASSKGGGDTEAFF. V usage is TRBV5-4 and J usage is TRBJ1-1, with D perhaps TRBD1 (6 bases). V was trimmed by 5 bases and J by 3 bases, leaving 14 bases between them. The CDR3 contains 14 residues. Germline values: CDR1 SGHNT, CDR2 YYREEE (reference sequence).

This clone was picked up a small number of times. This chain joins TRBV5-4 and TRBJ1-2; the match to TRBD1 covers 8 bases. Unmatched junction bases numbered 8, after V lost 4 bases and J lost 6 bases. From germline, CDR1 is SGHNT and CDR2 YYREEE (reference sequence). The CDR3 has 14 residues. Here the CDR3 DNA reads TGTGCCAGCAGCCCCTGGCAGGGACAGGATGGCTACACCTTC. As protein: CASSPWQGQDGYTF. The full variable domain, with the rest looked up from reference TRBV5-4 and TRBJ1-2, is ETGVTQSPTHLIKTRGQQVTLRCSSQSGHNTVSWYQQALGQGPQFIFQYYREEENGRGNFPPRFSGLQFPNYSSELNVNALELDDSALYLCASSPWQGQDGYTFGSGTRLTVV.

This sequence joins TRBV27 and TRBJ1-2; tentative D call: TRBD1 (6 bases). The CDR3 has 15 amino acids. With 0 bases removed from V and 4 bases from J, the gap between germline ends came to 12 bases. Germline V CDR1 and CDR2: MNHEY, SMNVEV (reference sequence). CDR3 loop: CASSLSRGALYGYTF. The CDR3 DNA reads TGTGCCAGCAGTTTATCACGGGGGGCCCTCTATGGCTACACCTTC.

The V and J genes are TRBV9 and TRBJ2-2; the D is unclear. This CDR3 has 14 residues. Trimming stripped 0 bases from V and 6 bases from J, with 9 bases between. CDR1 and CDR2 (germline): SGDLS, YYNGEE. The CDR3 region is CASSVVGYAGELFF. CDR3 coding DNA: TGTGCCAGCAGCGTAGTAGGGTACGCCGGGGAGCTGTTTTTT.

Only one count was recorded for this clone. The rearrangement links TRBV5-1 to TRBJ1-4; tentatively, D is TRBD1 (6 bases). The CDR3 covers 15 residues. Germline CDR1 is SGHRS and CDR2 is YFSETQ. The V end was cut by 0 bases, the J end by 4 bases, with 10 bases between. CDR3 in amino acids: CASSLAGGLNEKLFF. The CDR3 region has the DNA TGCGCCAGCAGCTTGGCCGGGGGGCTTAATGAAAAACTGTTTTTT.

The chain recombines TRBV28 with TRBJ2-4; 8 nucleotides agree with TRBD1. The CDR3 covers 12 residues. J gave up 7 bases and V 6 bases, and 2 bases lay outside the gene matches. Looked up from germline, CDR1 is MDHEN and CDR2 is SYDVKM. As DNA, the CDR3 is TGTGCCAGCAGGGGACAGGTGAACATTCAGTACTTC. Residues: CASRGQVNIQYF. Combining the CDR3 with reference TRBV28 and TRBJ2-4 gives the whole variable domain DVKVTQSSRYLVKRTGEKVFLECVQDMDHENMFWYRQDPGLGLRLIYFSYDVKMKEKGDIPEGYSVSREKKERFSLILESASTNQTSMYLCASRGQVNIQYFGAGTRLSVL.

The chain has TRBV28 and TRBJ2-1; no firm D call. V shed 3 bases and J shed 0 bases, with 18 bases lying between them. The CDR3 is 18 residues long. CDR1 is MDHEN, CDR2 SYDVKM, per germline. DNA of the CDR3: TGTGCCAGCAGTTTTCAGCCCAGAGACTTCTACTCCTACAATGAGCAGTTCTTC. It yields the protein CASSFQPRDFYSYNEQFF. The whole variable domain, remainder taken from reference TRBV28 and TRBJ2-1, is DVKVTQSSRYLVKRTGEKVFLECVQDMDHENMFWYRQDPGLGLRLIYFSYDVKMKEKGDIPEGYSVSREKKERFSLILESASTNQTSMYLCASSFQPRDFYSYNEQFFGPGTRLTVL.

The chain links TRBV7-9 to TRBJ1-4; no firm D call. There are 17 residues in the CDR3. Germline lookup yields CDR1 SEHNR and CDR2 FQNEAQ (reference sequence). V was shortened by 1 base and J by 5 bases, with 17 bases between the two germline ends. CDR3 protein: CASSLEAGFRANEKLFF. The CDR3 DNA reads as TGTGCCAGCAGCTTAGAGGCGGGGTTTAGAGCGAATGAAAAACTGTTTTTT.

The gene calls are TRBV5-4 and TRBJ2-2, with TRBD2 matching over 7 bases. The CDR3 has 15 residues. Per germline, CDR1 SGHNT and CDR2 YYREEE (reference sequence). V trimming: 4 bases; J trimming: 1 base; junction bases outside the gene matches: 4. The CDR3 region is CASSPASGNTGELFF. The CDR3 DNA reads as TGTGCCAGCAGCCCCGCTAGCGGGAACACCGGGGAGCTGTTTTTT.

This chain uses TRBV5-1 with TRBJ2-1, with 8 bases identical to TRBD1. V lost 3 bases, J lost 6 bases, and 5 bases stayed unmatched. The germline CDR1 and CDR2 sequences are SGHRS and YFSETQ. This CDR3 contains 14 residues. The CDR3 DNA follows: TGCGCCAGCAGCTCAACTACAGGGGGCAATGAGCAGTTCTTC. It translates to CASSSTTGGNEQFF.

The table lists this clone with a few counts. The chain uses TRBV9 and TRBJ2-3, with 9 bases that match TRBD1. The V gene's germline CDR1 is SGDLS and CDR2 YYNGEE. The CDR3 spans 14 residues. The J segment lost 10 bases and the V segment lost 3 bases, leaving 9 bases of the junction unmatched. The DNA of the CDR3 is TGTGCCAGCAGCGCCCGGACAGGGGAAAAGGCGCAGTATTTT. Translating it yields CASSARTGEKAQYF. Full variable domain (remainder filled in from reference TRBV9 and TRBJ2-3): DSGVTQTPKHLITATGQRVTLRCSPRSGDLSVYWYQQSLDQGLQFLIQYYNGEERAKGNILERFSAQQFPDLHSELNLSSLELGDSALYFCASSARTGEKAQYFGPGTRLTVL.

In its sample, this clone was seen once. CDR3 residues: CTSSRRTSGAPSTDTQYF. CDR3 nucleotide sequence: TGCACCAGCAGCCGTCGGACTAGCGGGGCCCCTAGCACAGATACGCAGTATTTT. V and J are TRBV1 and TRBJ2-3; TRBD2, as called in the table, went unchecked against the DNA. TRBV1 is designated a pseudogene. The CDR3 sequence is 18 residues long.

The CDR3 region has the DNA TGTGCCAGCAGTCCCCTAGCGGGAGGGCTCACCGGGGAGCTGTTTTTT. This translates into CASSPLAGGLTGELFF. This rearrangement joins TRBV5-4 to TRBJ2-2; 12 bases match TRBD2. The length of the CDR3 is 16 residues. The J segment lost 4 bases and the V segment lost 5 bases, leaving 6 bases of the junction unmatched. Germline V gene data show CDR1 as SGHNT and CDR2 as YYREEE (reference sequence).

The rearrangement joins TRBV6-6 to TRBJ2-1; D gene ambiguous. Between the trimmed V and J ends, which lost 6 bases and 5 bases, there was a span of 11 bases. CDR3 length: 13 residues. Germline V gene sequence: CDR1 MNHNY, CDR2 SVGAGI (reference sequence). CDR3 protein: CASSRPGDNEQFF. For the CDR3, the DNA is TGTGCCAGCAGCCGGCCGGGTGACAATGAGCAGTTCTTC.

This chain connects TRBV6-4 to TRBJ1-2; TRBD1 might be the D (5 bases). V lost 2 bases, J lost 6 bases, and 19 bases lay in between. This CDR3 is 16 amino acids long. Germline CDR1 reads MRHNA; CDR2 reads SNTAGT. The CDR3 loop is CASSDQASGLGHGYTF. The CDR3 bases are TGTGCCAGCAGTGACCAGGCGTCGGGGCTCGGTCATGGCTACACCTTC.

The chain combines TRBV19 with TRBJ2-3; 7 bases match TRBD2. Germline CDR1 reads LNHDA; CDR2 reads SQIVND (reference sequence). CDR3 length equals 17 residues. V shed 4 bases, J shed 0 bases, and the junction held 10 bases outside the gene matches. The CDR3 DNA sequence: TGTGCCAGTAGTAGGGGGGAGGGCCAATCTAGCACAGATACGCAGTATTTT. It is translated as CASSRGEGQSSTDTQYF.

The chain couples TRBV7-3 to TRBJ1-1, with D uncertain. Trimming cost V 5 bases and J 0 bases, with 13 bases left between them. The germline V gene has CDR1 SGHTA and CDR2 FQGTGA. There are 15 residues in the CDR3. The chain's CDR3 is CASSSGVGVNTEAFF. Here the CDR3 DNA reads TGTGCCAGCAGCAGCGGGGTCGGTGTGAACACTGAAGCTTTCTTT.

Here the CDR3 DNA reads TGTGCCAGCAGCTCCCTAACAGGGTACGAGCAGTACTTC. It is translated as CASSSLTGYEQYF. The chain has TRBV11-2 and TRBJ2-7; D possibly corresponds to TRBD1 (6 bases). Per the germline V gene, CDR1 is SGHAT and CDR2 is FQNNGV. The CDR3 has 13 amino acids. The V end lost 4 bases, the J end lost 4 bases, and 11 bases lay between the germline ends.